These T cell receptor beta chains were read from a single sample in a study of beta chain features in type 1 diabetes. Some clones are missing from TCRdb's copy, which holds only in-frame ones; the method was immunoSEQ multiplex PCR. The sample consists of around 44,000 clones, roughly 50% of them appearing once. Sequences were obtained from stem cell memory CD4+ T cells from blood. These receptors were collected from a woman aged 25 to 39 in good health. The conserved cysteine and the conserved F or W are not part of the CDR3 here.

CDR3: ASSPGQRGTDTQY; V: TRBV5-6; length: 13; J: TRBJ2-3
CDR3: ASRKYGGDSYEQY; V: TRBV27; length: 13; J: TRBJ2-7
CDR3: ASLGSISGEQY; V: TRBV28; length: 11; J: TRBJ2-7
CDR3: ASSLAAGAPNEQY; V: TRBV5-1; length: 13; J: TRBJ2-7
CDR3: ASSGTGRETQY; V: TRBV7-9; length: 11; J: TRBJ2-5
CDR3: AWSVHGAGGYT; V: TRBV30; length: 11; J: TRBJ1-2
CDR3: AWGKTGYYGYT; V: TRBV30; length: 11; J: TRBJ1-2
CDR3: ASVLSGGSYNEQF; V: TRBV28; length: 13; J: TRBJ2-1
CDR3: ASSPGPIPGYNTQY; V: TRBV19; length: 14; J: TRBJ2-3
CDR3: ASLVGTRRTQY; V: TRBV2; length: 11; J: TRBJ2-5
CDR3: ASSLGGTSVNEQF; V: TRBV7-2; length: 13; J: TRBJ2-1
CDR3: ASSLVPGQGSAGNTIY; V: TRBV18; length: 16; J: TRBJ1-3
CDR3: ASSLADRTYEQY; V: TRBV5-6; length: 12; J: TRBJ2-7
CDR3: ASSSGLAGDNEQF; V: TRBV6-6; length: 13; J: TRBJ2-1
CDR3: ASRSPGTGSYEQY; V: TRBV11-2; length: 13; J: -
CDR3: ASKSLTGISDTQY; V: TRBV7-8; length: 13; J: TRBJ2-3
CDR3: ASSLPGAVAKNIQY; V: TRBV28; length: 14; J: TRBJ2-4
CDR3: ASTEPGQGGYEQY; V: TRBV6-6; length: 13; J: TRBJ2-7
CDR3: ASSSPGLAGVSEQY; V: TRBV28; length: 14; J: TRBJ2-7
CDR3: ASRWRLGTDTQY; V: TRBV7-2; length: 12; J: TRBJ2-3
CDR3: ASSQEREGYNEQF; V: TRBV4-3; length: 13; J: TRBJ2-1
CDR3: ASSPGSSMASEQY; V: TRBV19; length: 13; J: TRBJ2-7
CDR3: ASSPPSGRAKNIQY; V: TRBV18; length: 14; J: TRBJ2-4
CDR3: ASSPPRNRADYGYT; V: TRBV18; length: 14; J: TRBJ1-2
CDR3: ASSLDALNTEAF; V: TRBV5-1; length: 12; J: TRBJ1-1
CDR3: ASSEGVWDEQY; V: TRBV7-9; length: 11; J: TRBJ2-7
CDR3: ASSFRSAGGSLYEQY; V: TRBV5-1; length: 15; J: TRBJ2-7
CDR3: ASSSGREGNNEQF; V: TRBV5-1; length: 13; J: TRBJ2-1
CDR3: ASTQTSEAF; V: TRBV2; length: 9; J: TRBJ1-1
CDR3: ASSLGGQGAGDTQY; V: TRBV5-6; length: 14; J: TRBJ2-3
CDR3: AWSVLTNYGYT; V: TRBV30; length: 11; J: TRBJ1-2
CDR3: ASSKIRGNTEAF; V: TRBV19; length: 12; J: TRBJ1-1
CDR3: AISAGTGPGNTIY; V: TRBV10-3; length: 13; J: TRBJ1-3
CDR3: ASSQDRGTTYEQY; V: TRBV6-5; length: 13; J: TRBJ2-7
CDR3: ASSLTGRLETQY; V: TRBV7-7; length: 12; J: TRBJ2-5
CDR3: ASSVREDNEQF; V: TRBV6-4; length: 11; J: TRBJ2-1
CDR3: ASSLDPHQGHSYEQY; V: TRBV28; length: 15; J: TRBJ2-7
CDR3: ASSFPRGTGELF; V: TRBV28; length: 12; J: TRBJ2-2
CDR3: ASSPGQGPYNEQF; V: TRBV4-3; length: 13; J: TRBJ2-1
CDR3: ASSLGRNYEQY; V: TRBV7-2; length: 11; J: TRBJ2-7
CDR3: ASSQGSGRADNEQF; V: TRBV4-1; length: 14; J: TRBJ2-1
CDR3: ASRKLALSSYNEQF; V: TRBV5-4; length: 14; J: TRBJ2-1
CDR3: ASSSTDRQGYT; V: TRBV6-6; length: 11; J: TRBJ1-2
CDR3: ASSQGGIGGYT; V: TRBV4-2; length: 11; J: TRBJ1-2
CDR3: ASRSGTLLNEQF; V: TRBV27; length: 12; J: TRBJ2-1
CDR3: ASSSGLAGANEQF; V: TRBV5-4; length: 13; J: TRBJ2-1